This T cell receptor beta chain was captured by sequencing in a study of T cell responses to AZD1222 COVID-19 vaccine. Clones were sequenced by immunoSEQ multiplex PCR, and TCRdb holds only the in-frame ones, with some missing. The table has roughly 100,000 clones, roughly 90% seen once. Of note for this clone: Its antigen is undetermined.

Notes on the study in general: Donors skewed white British and female; clonal diversity was possibly underestimated.

Trimming removed 2 bases from V and 1 base from J, with 18 bases in between. The CDR3 sequence is 17 residues long. Germline V gives CDR1 SGHKS, CDR2 YYEKEE (reference sequence). The clonotype was recovered from an adult in good health. The source material was peripheral blood, sampled on day 0 of AZD1222 vaccination. The V gene is TRBV5-5, the J gene TRBJ2-5, with D possibly being TRBD2 (6 bases). CDR3 in DNA: TGTGCCAGCAGCTTTGGATGGGGGGACCGCGTCCAAGAGACCCAGTACTTC. It yields the protein CASSFGWGDRVQETQYF.